The rows below give T cell receptor beta chains drawn from one sample of a study of OX40 agonist ivuxolimab in advanced cancers. The data were produced by immunoSEQ multiplex PCR, yet TCRdb's version contains in-frame clones alone and is incomplete. The sample contains 69,000 or so clones, 85% of which appear only once. The sample was CD4+ or CD8+ T cells sorted from blood, taken in a trial of the OX40 agonist ivuxolimab. These receptors came from an adult with an advanced solid tumor such as melanoma, head and neck, liver or kidney cancer. CDR3s include the opening cysteine and the closing phenylalanine or tryptophan. The D gene is left open where the match is weak. Clone size is given for some rows only: seen once, a few or many times, or a class if the clone is expanded.

>TRBD1|TRBV5-4|TRBJ1-4|15|.
CASSPRTGGDEKLFF
TGTGCCAGCAGCCCCAGGACAGGGGGCGACGAAAAACTGTTTTTT
>.|TRBV18|TRBJ1-2|13|.
CASSPSAQEGYTF
TGTGCCAGCTCACCGAGTGCCCAGGAGGGTTACACCTTC
>.|TRBV20-1|TRBJ2-7|11|few
CSARGDYEQYF
TGCAGTGCTAGAGGAGATTACGAGCAGTACTTC
>TRBD2|TRBV18|TRBJ2-1|15|few
CASSPPGLAFGEQFF
TGTGCCAGCTCACCCCCGGGACTAGCTTTTGGGGAGCAGTTCTTC
>.|TRBV10-1|TRBJ1-1|15|.
CASSESRGKGTEAFF
TGCGCCAGCAGTGAATCTAGGGGCAAAGGCACTGAAGCTTTCTTT
>.|TRBV2|TRBJ1-2|14|once
CASSEARDNDGYTF
TGTGCCAGCAGTGAAGCACGTGACAACGATGGCTACACCTTC
>.|TRBV6-5|TRBJ1-5|15|.
CASSYSSQAWQPQHF
TGTGCCAGCAGTTACTCGAGTCAGGCGTGGCAGCCCCAGCATTTT
>TRBD2|TRBV7-4|TRBJ2-4|16|.
CASSSPGTSGSSIQYF
TGTGCCAGCAGCTCCCCCGGGACTAGCGGTTCCAGCATTCAGTACTTC
>TRBD1|TRBV11-2|TRBJ1-4|15|.
CASSLGDRDFEKLFF
TGTGCCAGCAGCTTAGGGGACAGGGACTTTGAAAAACTGTTTTTT
>.|TRBV12-2|TRBJ1-3|16|.
CASRFWGREGGNTIYF
TGTGCAAGTCGCTTCTGGGGGCGGGAGGGAGGAAACACCATATATTTT
>.|TRBV30|TRBJ2-2|15|.
CAWSVQTTNTGELFF
TGTGCCTGGAGTGTACAAACTACGAACACCGGGGAGCTGTTTTTT
>TRBD2|TRBV5-1|TRBJ2-3|17|.
CASSSRTSGGASDTQYF
TGCGCCAGCAGCTCCAGGACTAGCGGGGGGGCATCAGATACGCAGTATTTT
>.|TRBV19|TRBJ2-7|13|.
CASSTGEWGEQYF
TGTGCCAGTAGTACAGGGGAATGGGGCGAGCAGTACTTC
>.|TRBV18|TRBJ1-5|15|.
CASSPIRQANQPQHF
TGTGCCAGCTCACCTATAAGACAGGCGAATCAGCCCCAGCATTTT
>.|TRBV10-3|TRBJ1-3|13|once
CAIRTVAGNTIYF
TGTGCCATCAGGACAGTTGCTGGAAACACCATATATTTT
>TRBD1|TRBV5-6|TRBJ1-1|16|.
CASSLTAYGRGTEAFF
TGTGCCAGCAGCTTAACAGCCTATGGCAGGGGGACTGAAGCTTTCTTT
>.|TRBV27|TRBJ1-2|13|.
CASSYEGFYGYTF
TGTGCCAGCAGTTACGAGGGCTTCTATGGCTACACCTTC
>.|TRBV27|TRBJ2-5|14|.
CASSLSGGPWAQYF
TGTGCCAGCAGTTTATCGGGGGGGCCGTGGGCCCAGTACTTC
>.|TRBV28|TRBJ1-2|12|.
CASRGIDYGYTF
TGTGCCAGCAGGGGGATTGACTATGGCTACACCTTC
>.|TRBV13|TRBJ1-2|15|.
CASSTRAFGSYGYTF
TGTGCCAGCAGCACCCGGGCCTTCGGGAGCTATGGCTACACCTTC
>TRBD1|TRBV6-8|TRBJ2-1|15|.
CASSGRDRGRNEQFF
TGTGCCAGCAGTGGTAGGGACAGGGGGCGAAATGAGCAGTTCTTC
>TRBD1|TRBV5-1|TRBJ2-4|13|once
CASSSAGTGRKYF
TGCGCCAGCAGCTCGGCAGGGACAGGTCGGAAATACTTC
>.|TRBV19|TRBJ1-1|14|.
CASSLRTANTEAFF
TGTGCCAGTAGTCTTCGGACGGCGAACACTGAAGCTTTCTTT
>.|TRBV2|TRBJ1-1|14|once
CASSPDTTAGEAFF
TGTGCCAGCAGTCCGGACACGACTGCAGGTGAAGCTTTCTTT
>TRBD1|TRBV4-1|TRBJ2-7|17|.
CASSQVGTGSRSYEQYF
TGCGCCAGCAGCCAAGTTGGGACAGGGTCGAGGTCCTACGAGCAGTACTTC
>TRBD1|TRBV28|TRBJ2-3|16|.
CASRRLGQGRPDTQYF
TGTGCCAGCAGACGCCTCGGACAGGGGAGGCCAGATACGCAGTATTTT
>.|TRBV7-9|TRBJ2-3|14|.
CASSPGPGADTQYF
TGTGCCAGCAGCCCAGGACCCGGAGCAGATACGCAGTATTTT
>.|TRBV29-1|TRBJ1-1|12|.
CSVRGANTEAFF
TGCAGCGTACGGGGTGCGAACACTGAAGCTTTCTTT
>.|TRBV6-1|TRBJ1-5|13|once
CASSEGGVQPQHF
TGTGCCAGCAGTGAAGGCGGGGTACAGCCCCAGCATTTT
>TRBD2|TRBV5-5|TRBJ2-5|15|once
CASSLSGGREETQYF
TGTGCCAGCAGCTTATCTGGCGGGAGGGAAGAGACCCAGTACTTC
>.|TRBV5-1|TRBJ2-5|14|.
CASSLAAIEETQYF
TGCGCCAGCAGCTTGGCGGCTATAGAAGAGACCCAGTACTTC
>.|TRBV10-3|TRBJ1-2|15|.
CAITIRASGIDGYTF
TGTGCCATCACCATCCGAGCATCAGGGATCGATGGCTACACCTTC
>.|TRBV7-6|TRBJ2-3|15|.
CASSLARTVQGTQYF
TGTGCCAGCAGCTTAGCGCGGACAGTTCAGGGTACGCAGTATTTT
>.|TRBV25-1|TRBJ1-4|14|.
CASSLGGRNEKLFF
TGTGCCAGCAGTCTGGGGGGTAGGAATGAAAAACTGTTTTTT
>.|TRBV2|TRBJ1-6|14|.
CASSPDGPNSPLHF
TGTGCCAGCAGTCCGGACGGCCCTAATTCACCCCTCCACTTT
>TRBD1|TRBV9|TRBJ1-2|17|once
CASSPPGQGSVSYGYTF
TGTGCCAGCAGCCCCCCGGGACAGGGATCGGTCAGCTATGGCTACACCTTC
>TRBD1|TRBV29-1|TRBJ1-2|17|.
CSVAGELGRGQIYGYTF
TGCAGCGTTGCAGGGGAGTTGGGCAGGGGGCAAATCTATGGCTACACCTTC
>TRBD2|TRBV27|TRBJ2-5|15|few
CASSAIGGGIETQYF
TGTGCCAGCAGTGCCATTGGGGGGGGGATAGAGACCCAGTACTTC
>.|TRBV5-1|TRBJ2-7|13|.
CASSGGDTYEQYF
TGCGCCAGCAGCGGGGGGGACACCTACGAGCAGTACTTC
>.|TRBV7-9|TRBJ1-1|14|.
CASSSGTWGTEAFF
TGTGCCAGCAGCTCCGGGACATGGGGCACTGAAGCTTTCTTT
>.|TRBV2|TRBJ2-2|14|.
CASSYREYTGELFF
TGTGCCAGCAGCTACCGGGAGTACACCGGGGAGCTGTTTTTT
>.|TRBV7-6|TRBJ1-3|17|.
CASSLSLRGATGNTIYF
TGTGCCAGCAGCTTATCCCTAAGGGGGGCGACTGGAAACACCATATATTTT